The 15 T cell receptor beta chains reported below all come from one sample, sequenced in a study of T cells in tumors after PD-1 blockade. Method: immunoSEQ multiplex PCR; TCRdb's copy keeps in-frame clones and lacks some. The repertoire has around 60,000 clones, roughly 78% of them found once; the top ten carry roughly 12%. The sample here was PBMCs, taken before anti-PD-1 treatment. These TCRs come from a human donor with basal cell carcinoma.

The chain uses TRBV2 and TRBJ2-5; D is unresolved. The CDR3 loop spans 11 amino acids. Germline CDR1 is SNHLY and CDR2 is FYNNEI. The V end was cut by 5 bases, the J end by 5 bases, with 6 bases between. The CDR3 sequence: CASSNQETQYF. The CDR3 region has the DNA TGTGCCAGCAGTAATCAGGAGACCCAGTACTTC.

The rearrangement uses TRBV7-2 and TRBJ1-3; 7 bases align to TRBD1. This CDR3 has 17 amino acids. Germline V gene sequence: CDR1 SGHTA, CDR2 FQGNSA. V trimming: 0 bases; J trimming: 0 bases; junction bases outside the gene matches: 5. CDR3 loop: CASSLAQGGFSGNTIYF. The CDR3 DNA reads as TGTGCCAGCAGCTTAGCGCAGGGGGGGTTCTCTGGAAACACCATATATTTT.

Here the CDR3 DNA reads TGTGCCAGCAGTCAATCGGGGGGCGTGAACACTGAAGCTTTCTTT. Protein sequence: CASSQSGGVNTEAFF. This chain joins TRBV27 and TRBJ1-1, with D perhaps TRBD1 (6 bases). The V and J ends lost 5 bases and 0 bases respectively, with 13 bases between them. CDR3 length: 15 residues. Germline-derived CDR1 and CDR2 are MNHEY and SMNVEV (reference sequence).

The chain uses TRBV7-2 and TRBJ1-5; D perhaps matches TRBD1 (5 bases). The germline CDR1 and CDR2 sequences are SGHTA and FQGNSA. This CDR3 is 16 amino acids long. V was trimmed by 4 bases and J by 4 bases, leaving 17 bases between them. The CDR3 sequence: CASSSPGPGKNQPQHF. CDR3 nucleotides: TGTGCCAGCAGCTCACCGGGACCCGGAAAAAATCAGCCCCAGCATTTT.

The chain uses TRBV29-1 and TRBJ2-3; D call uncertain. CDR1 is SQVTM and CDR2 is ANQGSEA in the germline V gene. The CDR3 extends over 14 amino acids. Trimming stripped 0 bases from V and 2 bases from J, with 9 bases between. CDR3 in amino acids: CSVEEGIFTDTQYF. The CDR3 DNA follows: TGCAGCGTTGAAGAGGGCATATTCACAGATACGCAGTATTTT.

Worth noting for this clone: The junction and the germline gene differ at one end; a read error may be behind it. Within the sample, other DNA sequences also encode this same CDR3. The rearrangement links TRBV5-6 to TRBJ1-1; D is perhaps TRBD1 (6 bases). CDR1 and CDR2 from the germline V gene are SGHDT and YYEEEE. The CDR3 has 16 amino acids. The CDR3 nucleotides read TGCGCCCGCAGCTTGTTTGGGGCGGGGGCCAACACTGAAGCTTTCTTT. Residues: CARSLFGAGANTEAFF.

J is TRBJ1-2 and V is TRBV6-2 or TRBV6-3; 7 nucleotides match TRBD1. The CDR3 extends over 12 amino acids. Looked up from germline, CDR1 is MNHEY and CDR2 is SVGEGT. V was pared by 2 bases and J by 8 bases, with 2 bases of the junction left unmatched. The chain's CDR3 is CASSYRGQGYTF. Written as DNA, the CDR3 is TGTGCCAGCAGTTACAGGGGGCAAGGCTACACCTTC.

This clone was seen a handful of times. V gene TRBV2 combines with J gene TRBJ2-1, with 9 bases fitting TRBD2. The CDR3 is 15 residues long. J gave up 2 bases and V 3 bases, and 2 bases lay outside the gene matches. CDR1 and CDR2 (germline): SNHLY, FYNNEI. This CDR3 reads CASSDRTSAYNEQFF. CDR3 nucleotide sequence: TGTGCCAGCAGTGATCGGACTAGCGCCTACAATGAGCAGTTCTTC.

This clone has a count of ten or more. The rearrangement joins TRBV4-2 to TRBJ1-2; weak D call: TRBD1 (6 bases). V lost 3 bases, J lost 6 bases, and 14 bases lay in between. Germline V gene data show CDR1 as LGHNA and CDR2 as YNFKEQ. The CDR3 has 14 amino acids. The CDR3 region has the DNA TGTGCCAGCAGCCAGGATTCTACAGGGAATGGCTACACCTTC. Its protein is CASSQDSTGNGYTF.

The CDR3 DNA sequence: TGTGCCAGCAGCGTAGGCCCACGGCTTCTAGCGGGGGACTACAATGAGCAGTTCTTC. Amino acids: CASSVGPRLLAGDYNEQFF. The chain joins TRBV9 to TRBJ2-1; TRBD2 agrees at 10 bases. This CDR3 has 19 residues. Per the germline V gene, CDR1 is SGDLS and CDR2 is YYNGEE. Trimming at V came to 0 bases and at J to 3 bases, leaving 12 bases not matched to a gene.

CDR3 in amino acids: CASAPGRGKEKLFF. CDR3 DNA: TGTGCCAGCGCCCCGGGAAGGGGGAAAGAAAAACTGTTTTTT. The chain links TRBV13 to TRBJ1-4; maybe TRBD1 (6 bases). Germline-derived CDR1 and CDR2 are PRHDT and FYEKMQ (reference sequence). The CDR3 runs 14 residues. V dropped 8 bases and J dropped 8 bases, with 18 bases sitting between them.

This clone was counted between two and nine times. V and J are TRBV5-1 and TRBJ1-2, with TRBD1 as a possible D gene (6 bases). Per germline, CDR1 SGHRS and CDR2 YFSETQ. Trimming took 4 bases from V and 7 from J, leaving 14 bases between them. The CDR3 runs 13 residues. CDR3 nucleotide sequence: TGCGCCAGCAGCGCCGACAGGCCTACTGGCTACACCTTC. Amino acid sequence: CASSADRPTGYTF.

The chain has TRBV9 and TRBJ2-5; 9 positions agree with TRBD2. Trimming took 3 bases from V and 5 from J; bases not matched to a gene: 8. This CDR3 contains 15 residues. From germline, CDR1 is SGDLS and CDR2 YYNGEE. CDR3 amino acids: CASSAPGSGGETQYF. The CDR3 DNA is TGTGCCAGCAGCGCCCCGGGTAGCGGGGGTGAGACCCAGTACTTC.

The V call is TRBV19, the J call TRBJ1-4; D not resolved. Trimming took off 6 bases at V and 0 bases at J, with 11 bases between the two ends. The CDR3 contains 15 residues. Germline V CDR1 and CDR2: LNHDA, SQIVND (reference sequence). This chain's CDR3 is CASSFQASTNEKLFF. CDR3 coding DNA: TGTGCCAGTAGCTTCCAAGCATCAACTAATGAAAAACTGTTTTTT.

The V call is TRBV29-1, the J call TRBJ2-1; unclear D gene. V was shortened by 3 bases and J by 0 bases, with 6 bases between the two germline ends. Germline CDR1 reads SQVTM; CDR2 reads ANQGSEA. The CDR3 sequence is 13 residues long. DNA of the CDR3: TGCAGCGTTGACCAAAGCTCCTACAATGAGCAGTTCTTC. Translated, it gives CSVDQSSYNEQFF.